These T cell receptor beta chains were read from a single sample in a study of regulatory T cells in long-lasting Graves disease. TCRdb ran MiXCR on the multiplex PCR reads and lists one entry per CDR3 protein. The sample holds roughly 430,000 distinct CDR3 sequences, roughly 17% seen once. Another study also made use of these data, one on T cells in Graves' hyperthyroidism and ophthalmopathy.

The specimen was peripheral blood mononuclear cells (PBMCs), collected at new diagnosis, from a patient treated with antithyroid drugs. These receptors all stem from a woman aged 25-40 years with Graves disease. The CDR3 runs from the conserved cysteine through the conserved F or W. Fields, in order: J gene, V gene, clone size, D gene, CDR3 protein. D genes are given only for firm matches. Only part of the rows carry a size: once, few, many, or a class if the clone is expanded.

TRBJ2-1,TRBV12-3/TRBV12-4,NA,NA,CASSTHGEPSSYNEQFF
TRBJ2-6,TRBV5-1,NA,NA,CASSSVAGANVLTF
TRBJ1-1,TRBV6-1,NA,TRBD1,CASSEGPWTGGAFF
TRBJ2-1,TRBV27,many,TRBD2,CASSGLAGKGPYNEQFF
TRBJ1-2,TRBV20-1,many,NA,CSATGTDRVGGYTF
TRBJ2-4,TRBV11-2,many,TRBD1,CASSRDRDGNIQYF
TRBJ1-2,TRBV20-1,many,TRBD1,CSASGQEELYGYTF
TRBJ2-6,TRBV7-6,few,NA,CASSLSAGAGANVLTF
TRBJ2-1,TRBV4-3,few,TRBD2,CASSQEGGREFF
TRBJ1-1,TRBV19,NA,NA,CASSTSTEAFF
TRBJ2-5,TRBV24-1,few,TRBD2,CATSDSLGLAGEETQYF
TRBJ2-1,TRBV4-1,few,NA,CASSQKGESYNEQFF
TRBJ2-3,TRBV29-1,few,TRBD2,CSVRIAGGPGDTQYF
TRBJ1-3,TRBV3-1,many,NA,CASSPLESSGNTIYF
TRBJ2-3,TRBV10-3,many,TRBD1,CAISDSGQATDTQYF
TRBJ2-3,TRBV20-1,many,TRBD2,CSAPVARELTDTQYF
TRBJ2-1,TRBV4-2,many,NA,CASSRTSGAYNEQFF
TRBJ2-3,TRBV4-3,NA,NA,CASSPGGPSDTQYF
TRBJ1-3,TRBV5-1,few,NA,CASSSSGTEENTIYF
TRBJ2-4,TRBV7-9,many,TRBD1,CASSLAWTGKNIQYF
TRBJ2-7,TRBV15,NA,NA,CATSREGGFSYEQYF
TRBJ1-4,TRBV6-5,few,NA,CASSYSGPEAANEKLFF
TRBJ2-7,TRBV10-3,many,TRBD2,CAISGSTSEIYEQYF
TRBJ2-2,TRBV7-9,NA,TRBD2,CASSKPAGANTGELFF
TRBJ2-7,TRBV28,many,TRBD1,CASSFGTGNYEQYF
TRBJ1-1,TRBV18,few,NA,CASSSSLTGPEAFF
TRBJ1-5,TRBV20-1,few,TRBD1,CSARARYRGQVGNQPQHF
TRBJ2-1,TRBV3-1,many,TRBD2,CASSQVVAREKQSYNEQFF
TRBJ1-4,TRBV28,many,NA,CASSSQGRLDEKLFF
TRBJ1-1,TRBV18,many,TRBD1,CASSYGTGNTEAFF
TRBJ1-2,TRBV20-1,many,NA,CSARRGGNYGYTF
TRBJ2-1,TRBV20-1,many,TRBD2,CSALPGLAGGLTYNEQFF
TRBJ1-2,TRBV28,many,NA,CASRLRDGVYGYTF
TRBJ2-1,TRBV6-1,many,TRBD2,CASSEGASGSFNEQFF
TRBJ1-6,TRBV19,few,NA,CASHRNAVHSPLHF
TRBJ2-7,TRBV20-1,many,NA,CSARLRASYEQYF
TRBJ1-1,TRBV12-3/TRBV12-4,many,TRBD1,CASSLARGTEAFF
TRBJ2-1,TRBV20-1,many,TRBD2,CSASGREGARGSYEQFF
TRBJ1-1,TRBV20-1,few,NA,CSARTGTENTEAFF
TRBJ2-3,TRBV5-4,NA,TRBD2,CASNELAGNTDTQYF